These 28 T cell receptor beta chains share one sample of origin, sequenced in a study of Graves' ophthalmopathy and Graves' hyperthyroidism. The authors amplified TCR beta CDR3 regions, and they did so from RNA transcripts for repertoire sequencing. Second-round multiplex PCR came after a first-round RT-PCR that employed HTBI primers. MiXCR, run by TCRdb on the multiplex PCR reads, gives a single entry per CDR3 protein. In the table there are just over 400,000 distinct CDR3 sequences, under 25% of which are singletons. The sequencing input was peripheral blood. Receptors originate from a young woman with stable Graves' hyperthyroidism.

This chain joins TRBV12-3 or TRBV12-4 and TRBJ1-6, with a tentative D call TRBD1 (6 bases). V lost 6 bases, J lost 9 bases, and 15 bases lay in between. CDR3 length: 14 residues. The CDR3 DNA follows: TGTGCCAGCAGGCGGACAGCCTCCCCTTCACCCCTCCACTTT. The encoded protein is CASRRTASPSPLHF.

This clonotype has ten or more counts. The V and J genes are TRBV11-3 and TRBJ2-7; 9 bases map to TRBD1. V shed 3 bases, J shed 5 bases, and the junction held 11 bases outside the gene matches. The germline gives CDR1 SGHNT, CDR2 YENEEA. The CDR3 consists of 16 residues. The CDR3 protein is CASSFLPGQGPHEQYF. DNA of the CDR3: TGTGCCAGCAGCTTCCTCCCGGGACAGGGTCCACACGAGCAGTACTTC. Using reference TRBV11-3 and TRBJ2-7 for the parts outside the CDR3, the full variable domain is EAGVVQSPRYKIIEKKQPVAFWCNPISGHNTLYWYLQNLGQGPELLIRYENEEAVDDSQLPKDRFSAERLKGVDSTLKIQPAELGDSAVYLCASSFLPGQGPHEQYFGPGTRLTVT.

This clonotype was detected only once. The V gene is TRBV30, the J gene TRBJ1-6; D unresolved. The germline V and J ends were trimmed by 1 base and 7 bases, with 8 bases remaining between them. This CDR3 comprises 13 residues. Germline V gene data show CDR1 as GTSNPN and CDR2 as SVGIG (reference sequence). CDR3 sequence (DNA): TGTGCCTGGAGTGATAGGTGGAATTCACCCCTCCACTTT. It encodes CAWSDRWNSPLHF.

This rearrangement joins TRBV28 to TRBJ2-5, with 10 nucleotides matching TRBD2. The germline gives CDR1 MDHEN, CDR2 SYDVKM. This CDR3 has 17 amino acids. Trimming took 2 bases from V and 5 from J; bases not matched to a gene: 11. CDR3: CASSLLSSGRPGETQYF. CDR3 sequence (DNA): TGTGCCAGCAGTTTACTCAGTAGCGGGAGGCCGGGGGAGACCCAGTACTTC.

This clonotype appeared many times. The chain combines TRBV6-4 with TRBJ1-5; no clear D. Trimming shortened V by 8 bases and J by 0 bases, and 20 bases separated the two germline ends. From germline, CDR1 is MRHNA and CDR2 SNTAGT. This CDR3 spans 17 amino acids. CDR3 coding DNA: TGTGCCAGCTCCCAGTCCCCGGCTGGCTATAGCAATCAGCCCCAGCATTTT. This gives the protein CASSQSPAGYSNQPQHF.

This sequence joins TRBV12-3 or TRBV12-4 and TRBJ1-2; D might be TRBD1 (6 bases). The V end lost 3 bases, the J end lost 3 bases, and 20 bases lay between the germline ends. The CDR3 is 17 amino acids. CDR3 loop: CASSFPSTGEFDYGYTF. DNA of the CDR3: TGTGCCAGCAGTTTCCCCTCGACAGGCGAGTTTGACTATGGCTACACCTTC.

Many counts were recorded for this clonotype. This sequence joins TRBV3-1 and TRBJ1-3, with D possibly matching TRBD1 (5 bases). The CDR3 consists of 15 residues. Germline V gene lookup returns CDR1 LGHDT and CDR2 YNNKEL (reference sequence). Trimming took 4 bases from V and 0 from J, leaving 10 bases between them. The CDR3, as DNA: TGTGCCAGCAGCCCGACAGTGATCTCTGGAAACACCATATATTTT. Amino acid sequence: CASSPTVISGNTIYF.

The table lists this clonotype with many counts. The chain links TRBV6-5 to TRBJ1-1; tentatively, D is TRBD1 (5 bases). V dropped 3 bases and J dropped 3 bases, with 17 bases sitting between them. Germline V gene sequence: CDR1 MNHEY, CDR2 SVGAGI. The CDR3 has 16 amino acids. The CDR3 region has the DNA TGTGCCAGCAGTTATTCCCCGGCGGGGCAGGACACTGAAGCTTTCTTT. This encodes CASSYSPAGQDTEAFF.

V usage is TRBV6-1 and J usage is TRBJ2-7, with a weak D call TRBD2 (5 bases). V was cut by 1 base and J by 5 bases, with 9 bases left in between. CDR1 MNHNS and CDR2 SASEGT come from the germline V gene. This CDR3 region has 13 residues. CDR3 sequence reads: CASSEVRANEQYF. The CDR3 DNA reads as TGTGCCAGCAGTGAAGTGCGGGCCAACGAGCAGTACTTC.

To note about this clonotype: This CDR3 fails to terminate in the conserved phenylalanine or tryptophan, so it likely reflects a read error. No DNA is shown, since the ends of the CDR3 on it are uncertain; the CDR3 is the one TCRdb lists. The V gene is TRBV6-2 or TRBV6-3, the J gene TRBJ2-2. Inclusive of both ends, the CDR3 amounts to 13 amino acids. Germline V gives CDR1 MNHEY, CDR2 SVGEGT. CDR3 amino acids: CASEQQNTGELCV.

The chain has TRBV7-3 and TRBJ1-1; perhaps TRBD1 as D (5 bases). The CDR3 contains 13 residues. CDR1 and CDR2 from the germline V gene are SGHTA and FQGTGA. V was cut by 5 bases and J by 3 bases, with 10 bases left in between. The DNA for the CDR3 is TGTGCCAGCAGCAAGCAAGGGGACACTGAAGCTTTCTTT. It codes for CASSKQGDTEAFF.

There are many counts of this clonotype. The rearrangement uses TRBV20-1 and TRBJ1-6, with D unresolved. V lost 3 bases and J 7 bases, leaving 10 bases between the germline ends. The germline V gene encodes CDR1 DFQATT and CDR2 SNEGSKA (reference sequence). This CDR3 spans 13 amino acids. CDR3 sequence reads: CSARSGFNSPLHF. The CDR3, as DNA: TGCAGTGCTAGGTCTGGGTTCAATTCACCCCTCCACTTT.

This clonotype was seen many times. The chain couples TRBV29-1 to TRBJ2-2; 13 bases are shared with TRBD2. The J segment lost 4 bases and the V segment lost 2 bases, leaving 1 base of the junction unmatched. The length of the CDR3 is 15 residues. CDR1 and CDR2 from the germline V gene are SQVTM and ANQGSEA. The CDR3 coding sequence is TGCAGCGTTGAAACTAGCGGGAGGGCCACCGGGGAGCTGTTTTTT. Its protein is CSVETSGRATGELFF.

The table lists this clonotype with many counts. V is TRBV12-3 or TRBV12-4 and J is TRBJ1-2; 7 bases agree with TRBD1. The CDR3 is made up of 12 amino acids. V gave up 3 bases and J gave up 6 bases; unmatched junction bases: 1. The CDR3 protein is CASSFGQDGYTF. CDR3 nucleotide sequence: TGTGCCAGCAGTTTTGGACAGGATGGCTACACCTTC.

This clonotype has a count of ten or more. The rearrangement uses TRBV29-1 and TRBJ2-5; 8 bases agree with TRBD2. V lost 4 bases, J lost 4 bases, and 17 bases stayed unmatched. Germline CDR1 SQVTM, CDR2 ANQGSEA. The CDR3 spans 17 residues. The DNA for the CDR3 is TGCAGCGTTGTCCGAATAGCGGGATACGGGGGTGCAGAGACCCAGTACTTC. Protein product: CSVVRIAGYGGAETQYF.

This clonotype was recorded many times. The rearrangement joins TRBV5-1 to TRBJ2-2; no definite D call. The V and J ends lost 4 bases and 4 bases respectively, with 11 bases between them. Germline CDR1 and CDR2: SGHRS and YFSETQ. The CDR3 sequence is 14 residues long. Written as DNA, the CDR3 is TGCGCCAGCAGCCCCACCGTAAGCACCGGGGAGCTGTTTTTT. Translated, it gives CASSPTVSTGELFF. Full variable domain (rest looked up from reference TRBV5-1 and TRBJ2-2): KAGVTQTPRYLIKTRGQQVTLSCSPISGHRSVSWYQQTPGQGLQFLFEYFSETQRNKGNFPGRFSGRQFSNSRSEMNVSTLELGDSALYLCASSPTVSTGELFFGEGSRLTVL.

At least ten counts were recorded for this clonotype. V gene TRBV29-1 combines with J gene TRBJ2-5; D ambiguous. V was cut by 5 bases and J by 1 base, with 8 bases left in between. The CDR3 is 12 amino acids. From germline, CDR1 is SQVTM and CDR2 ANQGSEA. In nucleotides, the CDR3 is TGCAGCGTTACCACAGCCCAAGAGACCCAGTACTTC. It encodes CSVTTAQETQYF.

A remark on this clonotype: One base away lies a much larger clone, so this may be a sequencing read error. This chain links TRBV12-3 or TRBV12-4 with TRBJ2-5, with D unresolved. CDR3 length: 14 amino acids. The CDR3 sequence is CASRLEGLEEAQYF. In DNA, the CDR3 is TGTGCCAGCAGATTGGAAGGTTTAGAAGAGGCCCAGTACTTC.

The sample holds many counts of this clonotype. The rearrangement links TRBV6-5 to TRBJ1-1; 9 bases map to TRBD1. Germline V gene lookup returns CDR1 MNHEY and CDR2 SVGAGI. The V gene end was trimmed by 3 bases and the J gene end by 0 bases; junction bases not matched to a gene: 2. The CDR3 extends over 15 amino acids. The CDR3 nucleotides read TGTGCCAGCAGTTATGGGGACAGGGTGAACACTGAAGCTTTCTTT. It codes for CASSYGDRVNTEAFF.

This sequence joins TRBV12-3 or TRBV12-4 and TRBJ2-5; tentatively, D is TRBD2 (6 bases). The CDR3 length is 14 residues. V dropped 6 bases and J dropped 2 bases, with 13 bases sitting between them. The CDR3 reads CASSATGTQETQYF. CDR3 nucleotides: TGTGCCAGCAGCGCAACCGGGACTCAAGAGACCCAGTACTTC.

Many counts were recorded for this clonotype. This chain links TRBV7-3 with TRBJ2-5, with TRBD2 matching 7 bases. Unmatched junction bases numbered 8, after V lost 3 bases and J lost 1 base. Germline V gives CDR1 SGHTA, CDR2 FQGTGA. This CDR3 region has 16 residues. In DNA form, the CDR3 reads TGTGCCAGCAGCTTCGGGCCTAGCGGACTCCAAGAGACCCAGTACTTC. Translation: CASSFGPSGLQETQYF.

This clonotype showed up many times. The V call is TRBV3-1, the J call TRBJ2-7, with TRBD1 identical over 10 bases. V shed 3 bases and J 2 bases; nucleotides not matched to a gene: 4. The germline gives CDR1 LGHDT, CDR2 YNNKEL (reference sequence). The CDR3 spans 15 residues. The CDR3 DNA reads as TGTGCCAGCAGCCATTCAGGGACAGGGGCCTACGAGCAGTACTTC. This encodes CASSHSGTGAYEQYF.

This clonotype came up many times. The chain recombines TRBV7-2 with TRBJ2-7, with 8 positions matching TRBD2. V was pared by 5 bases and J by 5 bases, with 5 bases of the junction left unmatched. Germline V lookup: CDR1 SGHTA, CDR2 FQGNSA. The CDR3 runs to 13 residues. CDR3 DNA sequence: TGTGCCAGCAGCGACCTACTAGCGGACGAGCAGTACTTC. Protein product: CASSDLLADEQYF.

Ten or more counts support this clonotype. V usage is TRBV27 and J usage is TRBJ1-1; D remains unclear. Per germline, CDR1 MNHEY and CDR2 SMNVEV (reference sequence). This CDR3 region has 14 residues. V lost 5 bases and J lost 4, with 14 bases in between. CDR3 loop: CASSNGLGGTEAFF. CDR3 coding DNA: TGTGCCAGCAGTAACGGGTTGGGCGGCACTGAAGCTTTCTTT.

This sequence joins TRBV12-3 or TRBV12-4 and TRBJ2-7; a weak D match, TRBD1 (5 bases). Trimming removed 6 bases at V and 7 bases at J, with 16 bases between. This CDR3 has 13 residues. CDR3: CASRRTGVWEQYF. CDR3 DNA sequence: TGTGCCAGCAGACGAACAGGCGTCTGGGAGCAGTACTTC.

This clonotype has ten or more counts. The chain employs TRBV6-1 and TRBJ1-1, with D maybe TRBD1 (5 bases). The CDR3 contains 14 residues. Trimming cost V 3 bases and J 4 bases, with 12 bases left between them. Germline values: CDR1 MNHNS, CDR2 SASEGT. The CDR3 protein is CASSDIRVATEAFF. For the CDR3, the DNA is TGTGCCAGCAGTGATATCAGGGTGGCCACTGAAGCTTTCTTT.

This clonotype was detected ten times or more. The CDR3 loop is CATKSGGAHSNQPQHF. The CDR3 DNA sequence: TGTGCCACCAAGAGCGGGGGCGCACACTCCAATCAGCCCCAGCATTTT. The chain uses TRBV15 and TRBJ1-5, with a possible D match to TRBD1 (6 bases). The CDR3 covers 16 residues. V dropped 7 bases and J dropped 3 bases, with 19 bases sitting between them. Germline loops: CDR1 LNHNV, CDR2 YYDKDF (reference sequence). The variable domain in full, with the rest retrieved from reference TRBV15 and TRBJ1-5, is DAMVIQNPRYQVTQFGKPVTLSCSQTLNHNVMYWYQQKSSQAPKLLFHYYDKDFNNEADTPDNFQSRRPNTSFCFLDIRSPGLGDTAMYLCATKSGGAHSNQPQHFGDGTRLSIL.

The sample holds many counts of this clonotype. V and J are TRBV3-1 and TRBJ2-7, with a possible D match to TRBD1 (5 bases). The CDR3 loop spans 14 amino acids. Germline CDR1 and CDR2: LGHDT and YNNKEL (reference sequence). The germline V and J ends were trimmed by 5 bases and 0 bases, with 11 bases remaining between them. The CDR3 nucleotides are TGTGCCAGCAGCAAAGGGGCCCTCTCCTACGAGCAGTACTTC. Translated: CASSKGALSYEQYF.